Listed here are 11 T cell receptor beta chains from one sample, sequenced in a study of blood T cells in healthy people across ages. A sample-barcoded 5' primer and a J-beta primer mix were used in a second PCR of roughly 6 to 11 cycles. TCRdb itself ran the 5' RACE reads through MiXCR, one entry per CDR3 protein. The repertoire has over 1,200,000 distinct CDR3 sequences, 55% to 75% of them found once; the top ten carry over 5.5%. Material: blood. Receptor source: a man aged 18 to 29 in good health.

This clonotype was detected a few times. This chain connects TRBV25-1 to TRBJ2-7; the match to TRBD1 covers 7 bases. Per the germline V gene, CDR1 is MGHDK and CDR2 is SYGVNS. V dropped 2 bases and J dropped 7; count of bases not matched to a gene: 8. CDR3 length equals 14 residues. The CDR3 spells CASSELGDRSEQYF. Written as DNA, the CDR3 is TGTGCCAGCAGTGAACTGGGGGACAGAAGTGAGCAGTACTTC.

This chain joins TRBV2 and TRBJ2-5; D gene ambiguous. The CDR3 is made up of 16 amino acids. Trimming shortened V by 1 base and J by 1 base, and 13 bases separated the two germline ends. Germline lookup yields CDR1 SNHLY and CDR2 FYNNEI. The CDR3 loop reads CASSEDPVSLQETQYF. In DNA form, the CDR3 reads TGTGCCAGCAGTGAAGACCCAGTCTCCCTCCAAGAGACCCAGTACTTC.

The V and J genes are TRBV7-8 and TRBJ1-1, with D maybe TRBD1 (6 bases). The germline V gene has CDR1 SGHVS and CDR2 FQNEAQ. The germline V and J ends were trimmed by 5 bases and 4 bases, with 14 bases remaining between them. The CDR3 loop spans 14 amino acids. CDR3 in DNA: TGTGCCAGCAGCGCGGGACGCAGGGGCACTGAAGCTTTCTTT. Residues: CASSAGRRGTEAFF.

This clonotype was counted a few times. The V gene is TRBV12-3 or TRBV12-4, the J gene TRBJ2-1; 10 bases fit TRBD2. V lost 3 bases to trimming and J lost 4 bases; unmatched junction nucleotides: 12. The length of the CDR3 is 18 residues. CDR3 sequence (DNA): TGTGCCAGCAGTTTCCCCCGGGGAGCGGGAGGGAAGTACAATGAGCAGTTCTTC. This gives the protein CASSFPRGAGGKYNEQFF.

The chain combines TRBV4-1 with TRBJ1-2; TRBD1 might be the D (5 bases). CDR3 length equals 14 residues. Between the trimmed V and J ends, which lost 5 bases and 4 bases, there was a span of 14 bases. Germline V CDR1 and CDR2: MGHRA, YSYEKL. The CDR3 region is CASSEGDGAYGYTF. CDR3 bases: TGCGCCAGCAGCGAAGGGGACGGGGCCTATGGCTACACCTTC.

This chain joins TRBV6-2 or TRBV6-3 and TRBJ2-3; possible D gene TRBD2, 8 bases. This CDR3 is 18 amino acids long. V lost 6 bases to trimming and J lost 3 bases, with 25 bases between them. Germline V lookup: CDR1 MNHEY, CDR2 SVGEGT. As DNA, the CDR3 is TGTGCCAGCAGATACAACACGGGAGGGGGCATTAGGACAGATACGCAGTATTTT. Translating gives CASRYNTGGGIRTDTQYF.

The chain combines TRBV20-1 with TRBJ2-5; 9 bases align to TRBD2. Trimming cost V 3 bases and J 13 bases; bases outside gene matches: 15. The germline gives CDR1 DFQATT, CDR2 SNEGSKA (reference sequence). This CDR3 comprises 14 residues. This CDR3 is CSASPGLAAYERYF. CDR3 in DNA: TGCAGTGCTAGTCCGGGACTAGCAGCTTACGAGCGGTACTTC.

The genes are TRBV4-1 and TRBJ2-7; the match to TRBD2 covers 7 bases. The CDR3 is 17 residues long. V shed 0 bases, J shed 7 bases, and the junction held 15 bases outside the gene matches. Per the germline V gene, CDR1 is MGHRA and CDR2 is YSYEKL. The CDR3 bases are TGCGCCAGCAGCCAAGATAGGGCGGGAGTCCCTCAGAGTGAGCAGTACTTC. Its protein product is CASSQDRAGVPQSEQYF.

The V gene is TRBV9, the J gene TRBJ1-3, with TRBD1 as a possible D gene (6 bases). This CDR3 spans 14 amino acids. Looked up from germline, CDR1 is SGDLS and CDR2 is YYNGEE. The V end lost 0 bases, the J end lost 2 bases, and 6 bases lay between the germline ends. CDR3 in amino acids: CASSVDRAGNTIYF. In DNA, the CDR3 is TGTGCCAGCAGCGTAGACAGGGCTGGAAACACCATATATTTT.

The genes are TRBV4-3 and TRBJ2-2, with TRBD1 identical over 8 bases. The V gene's germline CDR1 is LGHNA and CDR2 YSLEER. V shed 5 bases and J 3 bases; nucleotides not matched to a gene: 5. The CDR3 spans 15 residues. The CDR3 sequence: CASSFDRGDTGELFF. The DNA of the CDR3 is TGCGCCAGCAGCTTCGACAGGGGAGACACCGGGGAGCTGTTTTTT.

The chain combines TRBV2 with TRBJ2-5; D possibly matches TRBD1 or TRBD2 (5 bases each). The germline V and J ends were trimmed by 4 bases and 5 bases, with 11 bases remaining between them. CDR3 length equals 13 residues. Looked up from germline, CDR1 is SNHLY and CDR2 is FYNNEI. The CDR3 sequence is CASSVLEGETQYF. CDR3 in DNA: TGTGCCAGCAGTGTTCTCGAGGGGGAGACCCAGTACTTC.